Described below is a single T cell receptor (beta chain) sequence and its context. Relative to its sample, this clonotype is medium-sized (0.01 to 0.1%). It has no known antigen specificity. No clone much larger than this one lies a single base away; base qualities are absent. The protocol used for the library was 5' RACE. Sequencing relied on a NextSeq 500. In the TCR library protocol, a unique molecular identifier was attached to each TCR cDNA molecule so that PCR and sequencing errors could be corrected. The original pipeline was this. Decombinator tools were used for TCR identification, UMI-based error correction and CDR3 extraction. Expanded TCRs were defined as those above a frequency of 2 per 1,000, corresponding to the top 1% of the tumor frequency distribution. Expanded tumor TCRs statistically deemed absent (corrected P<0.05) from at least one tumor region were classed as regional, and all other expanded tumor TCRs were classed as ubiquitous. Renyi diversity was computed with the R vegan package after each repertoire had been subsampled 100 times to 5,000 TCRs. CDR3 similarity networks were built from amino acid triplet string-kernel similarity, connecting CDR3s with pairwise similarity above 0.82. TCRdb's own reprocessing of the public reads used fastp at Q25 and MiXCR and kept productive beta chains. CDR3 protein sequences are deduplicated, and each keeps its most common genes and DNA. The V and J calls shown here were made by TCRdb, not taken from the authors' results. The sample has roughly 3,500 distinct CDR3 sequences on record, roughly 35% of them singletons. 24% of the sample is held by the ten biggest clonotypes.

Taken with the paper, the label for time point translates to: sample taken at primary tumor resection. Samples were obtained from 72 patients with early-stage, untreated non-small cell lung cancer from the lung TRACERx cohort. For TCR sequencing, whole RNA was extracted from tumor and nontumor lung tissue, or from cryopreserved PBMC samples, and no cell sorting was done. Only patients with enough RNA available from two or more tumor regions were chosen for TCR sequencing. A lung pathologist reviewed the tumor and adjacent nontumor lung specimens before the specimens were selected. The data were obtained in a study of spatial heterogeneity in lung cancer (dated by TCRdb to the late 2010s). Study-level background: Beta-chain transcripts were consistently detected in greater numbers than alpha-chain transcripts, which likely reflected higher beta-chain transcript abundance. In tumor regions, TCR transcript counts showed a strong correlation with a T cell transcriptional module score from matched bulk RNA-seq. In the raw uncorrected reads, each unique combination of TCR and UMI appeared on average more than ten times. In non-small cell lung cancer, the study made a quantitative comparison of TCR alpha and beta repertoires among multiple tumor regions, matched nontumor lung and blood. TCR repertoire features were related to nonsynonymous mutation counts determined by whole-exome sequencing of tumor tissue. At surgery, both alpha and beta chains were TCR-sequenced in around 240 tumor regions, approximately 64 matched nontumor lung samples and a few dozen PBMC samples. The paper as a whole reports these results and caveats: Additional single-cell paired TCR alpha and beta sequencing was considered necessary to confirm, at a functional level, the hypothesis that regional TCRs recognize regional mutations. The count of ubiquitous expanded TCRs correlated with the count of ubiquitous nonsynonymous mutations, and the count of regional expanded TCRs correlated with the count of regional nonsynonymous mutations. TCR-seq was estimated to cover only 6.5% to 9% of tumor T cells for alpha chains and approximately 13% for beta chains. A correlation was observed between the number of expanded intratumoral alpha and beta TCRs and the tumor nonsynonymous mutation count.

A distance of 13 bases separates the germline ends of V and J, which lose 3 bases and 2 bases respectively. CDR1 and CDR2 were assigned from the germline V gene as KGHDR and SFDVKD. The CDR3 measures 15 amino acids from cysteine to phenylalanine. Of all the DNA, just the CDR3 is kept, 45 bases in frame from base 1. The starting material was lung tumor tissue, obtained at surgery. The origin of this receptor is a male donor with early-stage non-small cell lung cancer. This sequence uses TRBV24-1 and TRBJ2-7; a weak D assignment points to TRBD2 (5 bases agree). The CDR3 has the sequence CATSDPRTDTYEQYF. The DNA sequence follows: TGTGCCACCAGTGATCCCCGGACTGATACCTACGAGCAGTACTTC.